The 6 T cell receptor beta chains listed next were all sequenced from one sample in a study of T cell repertoires in cytomegalovirus infection. TCRdb independently ran MiXCR on the reads; one entry per CDR3 protein. The sample carries about 400,000 distinct CDR3 sequences, 15% to 20% recorded once. The source material was PBMCs. Receptors were obtained from a human donor in good health (CMV status not recorded). Some clones in this sample may be carry-over from other donors' samples.

This clonotype was counted only a few times. The chain carries TRBV7-8 and TRBJ2-2, with 10 bases identical to TRBD1. V trimming: 3 bases; J trimming: 1 base; junction bases outside the gene matches: 2. This CDR3 has 16 amino acids. The germline V gene encodes CDR1 SGHVS and CDR2 FQNEAQ. The CDR3 spells CASSFGDRGNTGELFF. CDR3 sequence (DNA): TGTGCCAGCAGCTTTGGGGACAGGGGGAACACCGGGGAGCTGTTTTTT.

This clonotype has more than one count but fewer than ten. The genes are TRBV7-9 and TRBJ1-5, with D possibly TRBD1 on 5 matching bases. The ends were cut back, 5 bases at V and 1 base at J, with 9 bases in the middle. The germline V gene encodes CDR1 SEHNR and CDR2 FQNEAQ (reference sequence). This CDR3 is 14 amino acids long. Here the CDR3 DNA reads TGTGCCAGCAGCCAAGGGGTAAGCAATCAGCCCCAGCATTTT. It codes for CASSQGVSNQPQHF.

This clonotype was recorded a few times. The gene calls are TRBV7-2 and TRBJ2-3, with a tentative D call TRBD2 (6 bases). In germline, CDR1 is SGHTA, CDR2 FQGNSA. CDR3 length: 17 amino acids. With 0 bases removed from V and 1 base from J, the gap between germline ends came to 14 bases. The CDR3 sequence is CASSLAQSSDRTDTQYF. Here the CDR3 DNA reads TGTGCCAGCAGCTTAGCGCAGTCTAGCGATCGCACAGATACGCAGTATTTT.

The chain uses TRBV19 and TRBJ2-7, with D hard to call. Trimming stripped 5 bases from V and 0 bases from J, with 11 bases between. This CDR3 has 14 amino acids. From germline, CDR1 is LNHDA and CDR2 SQIVND (reference sequence). The CDR3 is CASSPSPTSYEQYF. In DNA, the CDR3 is TGTGCCAGTAGTCCCTCGCCCACCTCCTACGAGCAGTACTTC.

The genes are TRBV6-1 and TRBJ1-3; the match to TRBD1 covers 7 bases. V lost 3 bases to trimming and J lost 0 bases; unmatched junction nucleotides: 5. The germline gives CDR1 MNHNS, CDR2 SASEGT. The CDR3 sequence is 16 residues long. CDR3 sequence reads: CASSERTGHSGNTIYF. The DNA for the CDR3 is TGTGCCAGCAGTGAGCGGACAGGTCACTCTGGAAACACCATATATTTT.

This clonotype was found many times. The J gene is TRBJ1-1, the V gene TRBV19; 7 bases map to TRBD1. Germline V gene lookup returns CDR1 LNHDA and CDR2 SQIVND (reference sequence). CDR3 length: 13 amino acids. Trimming took 3 bases from V and 4 from J; bases not matched to a gene: 2. The CDR3 DNA is TGTGCCAGTAGTATCGGGACAGTCACTGAAGCTTTCTTT. Translation gives CASSIGTVTEAFF.